This is a list of T cell receptor beta chains from one sample in a study of T cells after yellow fever vaccination. A single record per CDR3 protein comes from TCRdb applying MiXCR to the 5' RACE reads. There are 60,000 to 75,000 distinct CDR3 sequences in the sample; around 7% occur only once, and approximately 35% lies in the top ten. Sequencing used CD8+ T cells sorted from PBMCs, obtained roughly 46 days after the first yellow fever vaccination. All receptors derive from a man aged 18 to 29 who received the YFV17D yellow fever vaccine. The CDR3 runs from the conserved cysteine through the conserved F or W. A D gene is named only where the DNA matches it firmly. Clone size is shown for a subset of rows, as once, few, many or a class of expanded clone.

d_call,j_call,v_call,clone_size,cdr3_nt,cdr3_aa
TRBD1,TRBJ2-2,TRBV7-8,NA,TGTGCCAGCAGCCCCCCGACAGGGAAGCCCGGGGAGCTGTTTTTT,CASSPPTGKPGELFF
NA,TRBJ1-5,TRBV12-3/TRBV12-4,NA,TGTGCCAGCAGCTCCGCAGGTCGCTGGGAGCCCCAGCATTTT,CASSSAGRWEPQHF
NA,TRBJ1-3,TRBV6-5,many,TGTGCCAGCAGTTACTCGATTGGAAACACCATATATTTT,CASSYSIGNTIYF
TRBD2,TRBJ2-5,TRBV7-8,many,TGTGCCAGCAGCCCCAGAAGGCTAGCGGGGGGTCAAGAGACCCAGTACTTC,CASSPRRLAGGQETQYF
NA,TRBJ2-3,TRBV4-1,NA,TGCGCCAGCAGCCAAGGAGGTAATACGCAGTATTTT,CASSQGGNTQYF
NA,TRBJ2-7,TRBV29-1,many,TGCAGCGTTGTCTTCCAGACCTACGAGCAGTACTTC,CSVVFQTYEQYF
NA,TRBJ1-1,TRBV4-1,NA,TGCGCCAGCAGCCAAGATGGGGGCATATCCATGAACACTGAAGCTTTCTTT,CASSQDGGISMNTEAFF
NA,TRBJ1-1,TRBV6-5,many,TGTGCCAGCAGGCGACTGGGGAACACTGAAGCTTTCTTT,CASRRLGNTEAFF
NA,TRBJ2-2,TRBV4-3,many,TGCGCCAGCAGCCAACCCGGGGGACTGGGTGCGAACACCGGGGAGCTGTTTTTT,CASSQPGGLGANTGELFF
NA,TRBJ1-5,TRBV10-3,NA,TGTGCCATCAGTGAGGCCGGGGGCAATCAGCCCCAGCATTTT,CAISEAGGNQPQHF
NA,TRBJ1-3,TRBV7-6,NA,TGTGCCAGCAGCCCCGGCCGGGGAAGTGGAAACACCATATATTTT,CASSPGRGSGNTIYF
TRBD2,TRBJ2-3,TRBV7-9,many,TGTGCCAGCAGCCTAGGGACTAGCGGGGGGACCGGGGTTGCAGATACGCAGTATTTT,CASSLGTSGGTGVADTQYF
TRBD1,TRBJ2-1,TRBV7-9,many,TGTGCCAGCAGCGGTTCCGGGACAGGGTCGAGGTATGAGCAGTTCTTC,CASSGSGTGSRYEQFF
NA,TRBJ2-7,TRBV19,many,TGTGCCAGTAGTATTTTCATAGGGGAGACTTACGAGCAGTACTTC,CASSIFIGETYEQYF
NA,TRBJ1-1,TRBV7-9,NA,TGTGCCAGCAACCCCGACAGGAGTAGGTACACTGAAGCTTTCTTT,CASNPDRSRYTEAFF
NA,TRBJ2-1,TRBV7-8,few,TGTGCCAGCAGCCCGTTCCTTTTGTCCTACAATGAGCAGTTCTTC,CASSPFLLSYNEQFF